This T cell receptor (beta chain) was identified in a study of blood T cells in healthy people across ages. Findings of the study overall: No one knew whether donors had CMV, which possibly confounded expanded clonotype changes. Strong correlation was found linking TCR beta diversity to naive T cell percentage.

Healthy Caucasian individuals from Russia aged about 6 to 90 served as donors. The V gene's germline CDR1 is SEHNR and CDR2 FQNEAQ (reference sequence). Deletions cut 1 base from V and 3 bases from J, with 20 bases between. There are 18 residues in the CDR3. A sample-barcoded 5' primer and a J-beta primer mix were used in a second PCR of about 6 to 11 cycles. TCRdb processed the 5' RACE reads anew with MiXCR; each CDR3 protein has one entry. The profile shows 1.8 million or so distinct CDR3 sequences, roughly two fifths of them singletons. The table lists this clonotype with a few counts. Its antigen is unidentified.

The source material was blood. V gene TRBV7-9 combines with J gene TRBJ2-3; D unresolved. The receptor comes from a human donor in good health. CDR3 nucleotides: TGTGCCAGCAGCTTAGGTCTCTCGGTGGTAGCCTCTACAGATACGCAGTATTTT. Translation: CASSLGLSVVASTDTQYF.